These 11 T cell receptor beta chains came from one sample sequenced in a study of Graves' ophthalmopathy and Graves' hyperthyroidism. Amplifying from RNA transcripts, the study obtained TCR beta CDR3 regions. First-round RT-PCR with HTBI primers preceded a second-round multiplex PCR. TCRdb recomputed calls from the multiplex PCR reads with MiXCR, one row per CDR3 protein. The sample holds approximately 700,000 distinct CDR3 sequences; roughly 41% are singletons and the top ten take more than 2.5%. Sequencing was done on a sample of peripheral blood. These receptor sequences come from an adult man with Graves' ophthalmopathy.

This clonotype has just one count. Without the conserved terminal phenylalanine or tryptophan, this CDR3 likely stems from a read error. This sequence joins TRBV5-1 and TRBJ1-1; D perhaps matches TRBD1 (5 bases). The CDR3 has 16 amino acids. V dropped 2 bases and J dropped 7 bases, with 21 bases sitting between them. In germline, CDR1 is SGHRS, CDR2 YFSETQ. In DNA form, the CDR3 reads TGCGCCAGCAGCTTTGGTACCGACCTGGGGGGTAATGAAGCTTTCTCT. It translates to CASSFGTDLGGNEAFS.

The rearrangement links TRBV2 to TRBJ2-7; 7 nucleotides match TRBD1. This CDR3 is 13 amino acids long. J lost 7 bases, V lost 4 bases, and 7 bases had no gene match. Germline lookup yields CDR1 SNHLY and CDR2 FYNNEI. The CDR3 here is CASSGTGLREQYF. In DNA form, the CDR3 reads TGTGCCAGCAGTGGGACAGGCCTTAGGGAGCAGTACTTC.

The gene calls are TRBV11-1 and TRBJ2-5; D remains unclear. The end of the DNA fits TRBJ2-1 better, so the J call may be wrong. The CDR3 covers 13 residues. Germline V CDR1 and CDR2: SGHAT, FQDESV (reference sequence). The CDR3 DNA sequence: TGTGCCAGCAGCTTCGAGGAGAGCAATGAGCAGTTCTTC. Amino acid sequence: CASSFEESNEQFF.

This chain links TRBV19 with TRBJ1-1; 9 bases are a match to TRBD1. V shed 6 bases, J shed 4 bases, and the junction held 9 bases outside the gene matches. This CDR3 is built from 15 residues. The germline V gene has CDR1 LNHDA and CDR2 SQIVND (reference sequence). The CDR3 protein is CASRPGQGTGTEAFF. The CDR3 nucleotides read TGTGCCAGTAGGCCAGGACAGGGGACTGGCACTGAAGCTTTCTTT.

CDR3: CSARIRGPSYEQYF. The CDR3 nucleotides are TGCAGTGCTAGGATAAGGGGGCCATCCTACGAGCAGTACTTC. V is TRBV20-1 and J is TRBJ2-7; 7 nucleotides agree with TRBD1. This CDR3 spans 14 amino acids. The junction had 6 bases not matched to a gene; V was cut back by 3 bases and J by 1 base. Germline V lookup: CDR1 DFQATT, CDR2 SNEGSKA (reference sequence).

The chain joins TRBV7-2 to TRBJ1-4; TRBD1 matches 7 bases. Germline trimming cut 2 bases from V and 7 bases from J; bases unmatched to any gene: 10. The CDR3 is 16 amino acids. CDR1 is SGHTA, CDR2 FQGNSA, per germline. CDR3 region: CASSLSGGGEGEKLFF. CDR3 bases: TGTGCCAGCAGCTTATCAGGGGGGGGTGAAGGTGAAAAACTGTTTTTT.

With respect to this clonotype: A single base separates this from a much larger clone, so it may be a read error. The CDR3 loop reads CAISASEQYF. CDR3 DNA: TGTGCCATCAGTGCTAGCGAGCAGTACTTC. The chain recombines TRBV6-1 with TRBJ2-7; D is ambiguous. CDR1 and CDR2 (germline): MNHNS, SASEGT. This CDR3 comprises 10 residues.

This clonotype was observed at least ten times. The chain links TRBV5-1 to TRBJ2-5; D is perhaps TRBD2 (5 bases). This CDR3 comprises 15 residues. V gave up 0 bases and J gave up 2 bases, with 11 bases separating them. Germline loops: CDR1 SGHRS, CDR2 YFSETQ. CDR3 residues: CASSLARTVQETQYF. The CDR3 region has the DNA TGCGCCAGCAGCTTGGCTAGGACTGTTCAAGAGACCCAGTACTTC. The entire variable domain, with the rest obtained from reference TRBV5-1 and TRBJ2-5, is as follows: KAGVTQTPRYLIKTRGQQVTLSCSPISGHRSVSWYQQTPGQGLQFLFEYFSETQRNKGNFPGRFSGRQFSNSRSEMNVSTLELGDSALYLCASSLARTVQETQYFGPGTRLLVL.

The chain is built from TRBV10-2 and TRBJ2-5; a weak D match, TRBD2 (5 bases). This CDR3 is 15 amino acids long. The ends were cut back, 4 bases at V and 1 base at J, with 13 bases in the middle. Germline loops: CDR1 WSHSY, CDR2 SAAADI. Here the CDR3 reads CASSAEGLAQETQYF. CDR3 nucleotide sequence: TGCGCCAGCAGTGCTGAGGGCCTAGCCCAAGAGACCCAGTACTTC.

This clonotype was counted many times. The V and J genes are TRBV2 and TRBJ2-5; the match to TRBD1 covers 7 bases. The germline V gene has CDR1 SNHLY and CDR2 FYNNEI. This CDR3 region has 13 residues. The V segment lost 7 bases and the J segment 3 bases; nucleotides outside the gene matches: 5. Here the CDR3 reads CASTNQGEETQYF. For the CDR3, the DNA is TGTGCCAGCACTAACCAGGGGGAAGAGACCCAGTACTTC.

This clonotype was observed once. A much larger clone differs from this one at a single base, so this may be a read error. Since the CDR3 does not end with the conserved phenylalanine or tryptophan, this likely comes from a read error. The chain carries TRBV2 and TRBJ2-5; D may be TRBD1 (5 bases). The CDR3 contains 13 residues. The germline V and J ends were trimmed by 6 bases and 2 bases, with 10 bases remaining between them. Germline V gene data show CDR1 as SNHLY and CDR2 as FYNNEI. CDR3 coding DNA: TGTGCCAGCAGAGACAGTCATCAAGAGACCCAGTACCTC. Its protein is CASRDSHQETQYL.